Listed here are 20 T cell receptor beta chains from one sample, sequenced in a study of blood T cell repertoires in COVID-19. Sequencing used immunoSEQ multiplex PCR; TCRdb keeps in-frame clones, though not all of them. This repertoire shows roughly 79,000 clones, 70% to 90% found once; its top ten account for 4.6%. The sequenced sample consisted of peripheral blood. The receptors here all came from a man aged 50-59 years with active COVID-19.

This chain connects TRBV7-9 to TRBJ2-3; D not resolved. The CDR3 contains 15 residues. Germline values: CDR1 SEHNR, CDR2 FQNEAQ (reference sequence). Deletions cut 3 bases from V and 5 bases from J, with 15 bases between. The CDR3 bases are TGTGCCAGCAGCTTTCCTACCTTTGAGAGAGATACGCAGTATTTT. Translating gives CASSFPTFERDTQYF. The full variable domain, its missing parts supplied by reference TRBV7-9 and TRBJ2-3, is DTGVSQNPRHKITKRGQNVTFRCDPISEHNRLYWYRQTLGQGPEFLTYFQNEAQLEKSRLLSDRFSAERPKGSFSTLEIQRTEQGDSAMYLCASSFPTFERDTQYFGPGTRLTVL.

CDR3 loop: CASSASGNSYNEQFF. Here the CDR3 DNA reads TGTGCCAGCAGCGCTAGCGGAAACTCCTACAATGAGCAGTTCTTC. The V and J genes are TRBV11-3 and TRBJ2-1; 7 bases align to TRBD2. Germline lookup yields CDR1 SGHNT and CDR2 YENEEA. There are 15 residues in the CDR3. V was pared by 5 bases and J by 0 bases, with 4 bases of the junction left unmatched.

V usage is TRBV7-9 and J usage is TRBJ2-3; TRBD1 aligns across 7 bases. The CDR3 consists of 15 residues. J was trimmed by 0 bases and V by 5 bases; bases with no gene match: 5. The germline gives CDR1 SEHNR, CDR2 FQNEAQ (reference sequence). CDR3 in DNA: TGTGCCAGCAGCCCTGGACAGGCGAGCACAGATACGCAGTATTTT. Its translation is CASSPGQASTDTQYF.

CDR3 residues: CASSLERGSKLFF. The DNA of the CDR3 is TGTGCCAGTAGTCTGGAAAGGGGCAGTAAGCTGTTTTTT. This chain uses TRBV19 with TRBJ1-4; D is perhaps TRBD1 (5 bases). The CDR3 consists of 13 residues. From germline, CDR1 is LNHDA and CDR2 SQIVND (reference sequence). The germline V and J ends were trimmed by 5 bases and 14 bases, with 18 bases remaining between them. The full variable domain, with the rest looked up from reference TRBV19 and TRBJ1-4, is DGGITQSPKYLFRKEGQNVTLSCEQNLNHDAMYWYRQDPGQGLRLIYYSQIVNDFQKGDIAEGYSVSREKKESFPLTVTSAQKNPTAFYLCASSLERGSKLFFGSGTQLSVL.

The chain couples TRBV10-3 to TRBJ2-6, with D perhaps TRBD1 (7 bases). V dropped 6 bases and J dropped 2 bases, with 14 bases sitting between them. This CDR3 is 16 amino acids long. In germline, CDR1 is ENHRY, CDR2 SYGVKD. CDR3 loop: CAIRNRGGTGANVLTF. CDR3 DNA: TGTGCCATCAGGAACAGGGGAGGCACTGGGGCCAACGTCCTGACTTTC.

This chain joins TRBV5-5 and TRBJ2-2; no definite D call. V lost 0 bases, J lost 6 bases, and 12 bases lay in between. Per germline, CDR1 SGHKS and CDR2 YYEKEE (reference sequence). CDR3 size: 15 residues. For the CDR3, the DNA is TGTGCCAGCAGCTTGGTCGCTTTTCGGGCCGGGGAGCTGTTTTTT. It is translated as CASSLVAFRAGELFF.

This chain links TRBV3-1 (or the pseudogene TRBV3-2) with TRBJ2-1, with TRBD2 matching 12 bases. Germline CDR1 and CDR2: LGHDT and YNNKEL (reference sequence). V shed 4 bases, J shed 6 bases, and the junction held 10 bases outside the gene matches. This CDR3 has 17 amino acids. CDR3 nucleotides: TGTGCCAGCAGCCTATATTCACTAGCGGGAGGTCGCAATGAGCAGTTCTTC. As protein: CASSLYSLAGGRNEQFF.

The rearrangement uses TRBV28 and TRBJ1-4; the match to TRBD1 covers 8 bases. The ends lost 4 bases at V and 10 bases at J; junction bases unmatched: 20. Germline V gene data show CDR1 as MDHEN and CDR2 as SYDVKM. This CDR3 contains 18 residues. The CDR3 DNA sequence: TGTGCCAGCAGTTATCAGGGGGCAATCGATGCCCCCATCTCAAAACTGTTTTTT. This sequence encodes CASSYQGAIDAPISKLFF.

The V gene is TRBV7-3, the J gene TRBJ2-2; 7 bases line up with TRBD1. The ends lost 4 bases at V and 1 base at J; junction bases unmatched: 3. The CDR3 covers 15 residues. The V gene's germline CDR1 is SGHTA and CDR2 FQGTGA. The CDR3 protein is CASSSQGRNTGELFF. Written as DNA, the CDR3 is TGTGCCAGCAGCTCACAGGGGAGGAACACCGGGGAGCTGTTTTTT.

This chain joins TRBV6-6 and TRBJ1-5; 7 bases are shared with TRBD1. CDR1 is MNHNY and CDR2 is SVGAGI in the germline V gene (reference sequence). The trim removed 5 bases at V and 4 bases at J, leaving 8 bases unmatched. CDR3 size: 15 residues. The CDR3 DNA is TGTGCCAGCAGTACGTCCCGGGACAGTAATCAGCCCCAGCATTTT. As protein: CASSTSRDSNQPQHF.

The chain carries TRBV28 and TRBJ2-1, with D perhaps TRBD2 (5 bases). The germline gives CDR1 MDHEN, CDR2 SYDVKM. V was clipped by 6 bases and J by 7 bases, with 19 bases between them. This CDR3 comprises 15 residues. The CDR3 DNA is TGTGCCAGCAGCACGACCGGACTTGTGGGGAATGAGCAGTTCTTC. Its translation is CASSTTGLVGNEQFF.

The J gene is TRBJ2-7, the V gene TRBV10-1, with D possibly matching TRBD2 (6 bases). Per germline, CDR1 WNHNN and CDR2 SYGVQD (reference sequence). The CDR3 covers 12 residues. Trimming shortened V by 2 bases and J by 7 bases, and 9 bases separated the two germline ends. DNA for the CDR3: TGCGCCAGCAGTGAGATCGGAGGGGAGCAGTACTTC. It translates to CASSEIGGEQYF.

This sequence joins TRBV5-4 and TRBJ2-1; 12 nucleotides align to TRBD2. The CDR3 is made up of 13 amino acids. Germline CDR1 is SGHNT and CDR2 is YYREEE (reference sequence). V was pared by 3 bases and J by 10 bases, with 2 bases of the junction left unmatched. The CDR3 region has the DNA TGTGCCAGCAGCTCTAGCGGGAGGGCAGAGCAGTTCTTC. It codes for CASSSSGRAEQFF.

This clone showed up just a few times. The CDR3 here is CASSPDRDAYEQYF. DNA of the CDR3: TGTGCCAGCAGCCCGGACAGGGATGCGTACGAGCAGTACTTC. This chain joins TRBV7-9 and TRBJ2-7; 8 positions agree with TRBD1. Trimming took 5 bases from V and 4 from J; bases not matched to a gene: 7. Germline V gene sequence: CDR1 SEHNR, CDR2 FQNEAQ (reference sequence). The CDR3 length is 14 residues.

The rearrangement links TRBV6-4 to TRBJ2-5; the match to TRBD1 covers 10 bases. V trimming: 7 bases; J trimming: 5 bases; junction bases outside the gene matches: 4. CDR1 is MRHNA, CDR2 SNTAGT, per germline. This CDR3 spans 13 amino acids. The CDR3 protein is CASTWGQGETQYF. CDR3 DNA sequence: TGTGCCAGCACCTGGGGACAGGGGGAGACCCAGTACTTC.

J is TRBJ1-2 and V is TRBV4-2; D perhaps matches TRBD1 (6 bases). Germline V CDR1 and CDR2: LGHNA, YNFKEQ. CDR3 length: 15 residues. Trimming stripped 0 bases from V and 5 bases from J, with 13 bases between. This CDR3 is CASSQEDRTVYGYTF. CDR3 DNA sequence: TGTGCCAGCAGCCAAGAAGATAGGACAGTTTATGGCTACACCTTC.

V usage is TRBV9 and J usage is TRBJ2-7; 7 bases line up with TRBD1. The V segment lost 4 bases and the J segment 3 bases; nucleotides outside the gene matches: 4. CDR3 length: 13 residues. Germline V gene sequence: CDR1 SGDLS, CDR2 YYNGEE. CDR3 protein: CASSSGTVYEQYF. The DNA of the CDR3 is TGTGCCAGCAGCTCCGGGACAGTCTACGAGCAGTACTTC.

The chain joins TRBV5-1 to TRBJ2-1, with 11 bases matching TRBD2. Germline V gives CDR1 SGHRS, CDR2 YFSETQ. This CDR3 is 15 amino acids long. Trimming took 3 bases from V and 3 from J; bases not matched to a gene: 2. CDR3 sequence: CASSSTSGSYNEQFF. The CDR3 nucleotides read TGCGCCAGCAGCTCAACTAGCGGGAGCTACAATGAGCAGTTCTTC.

The chain recombines TRBV19 with TRBJ1-2, with D unresolved. Germline V gene data show CDR1 as LNHDA and CDR2 as SQIVND (reference sequence). CDR3 size: 14 residues. V was shortened by 3 bases and J by 7 bases, with 15 bases between the two germline ends. As DNA, the CDR3 is TGTGCCAGTAGTATGAGCGTCAGTGGGTCTGGCTACACCTTC. Translated, it gives CASSMSVSGSGYTF.

This clone was observed once. This rearrangement joins TRBV6-4 to TRBJ1-5; D might be TRBD1 (5 bases). The V end was cut by 0 bases, the J end by 0 bases, with 18 bases between. Per germline, CDR1 MRHNA and CDR2 SNTAGT. This CDR3 comprises 19 residues. Here the CDR3 reads CASSDSGQANRYSNQPQHF. The CDR3, as DNA: TGTGCCAGCAGTGACTCAGGGCAGGCCAACAGGTATAGCAATCAGCCCCAGCATTTT.